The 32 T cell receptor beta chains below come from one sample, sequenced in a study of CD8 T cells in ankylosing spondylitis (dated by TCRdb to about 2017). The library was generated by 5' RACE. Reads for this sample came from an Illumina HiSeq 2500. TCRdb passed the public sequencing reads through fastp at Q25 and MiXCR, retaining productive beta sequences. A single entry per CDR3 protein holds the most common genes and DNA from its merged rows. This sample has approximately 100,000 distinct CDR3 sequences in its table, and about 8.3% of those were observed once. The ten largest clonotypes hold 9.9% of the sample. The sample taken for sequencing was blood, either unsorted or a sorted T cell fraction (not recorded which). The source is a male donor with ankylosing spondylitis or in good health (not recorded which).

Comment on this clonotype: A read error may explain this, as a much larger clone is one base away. The CDR3 bases are TGTGCCAGCAGTCATGTCAGGACTAATGAAAAACTGTTTTTT. Residues: CASSHVRTNEKLFF. The rearrangement links TRBV14 to TRBJ1-4; D gene uncertain. The germline CDR1 and CDR2 sequences are SGHDN and FVKESK. The CDR3 sequence is 14 residues long. V lost 6 bases, J lost 2 bases, and 10 bases lay in between. Supplemented by reference TRBV14 and TRBJ1-4, the full variable domain reads EAGVTQFPSHSVIEKGQTVTLRCDPISGHDNLYWYRRVMGKEIKFLLHFVKESKQDESGMPNNRFLAERTGGTYSTLKVQPAELEDSGVYFCASSHVRTNEKLFFGSGTQLSVL.

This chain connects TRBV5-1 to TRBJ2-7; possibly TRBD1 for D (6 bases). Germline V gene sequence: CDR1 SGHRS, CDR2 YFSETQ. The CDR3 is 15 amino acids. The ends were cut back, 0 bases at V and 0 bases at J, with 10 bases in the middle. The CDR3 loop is CASSLGPGDSYEQYF. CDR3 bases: TGCGCCAGCAGCTTGGGGCCAGGGGACTCCTACGAGCAGTACTTC.

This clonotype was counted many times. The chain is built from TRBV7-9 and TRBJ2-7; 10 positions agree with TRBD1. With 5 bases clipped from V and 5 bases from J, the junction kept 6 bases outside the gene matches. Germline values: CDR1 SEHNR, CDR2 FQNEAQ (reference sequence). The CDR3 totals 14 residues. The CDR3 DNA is TGTGCCAGCAGCCCCGGGACAGGGGTCCACGAGCAGTACTTC. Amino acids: CASSPGTGVHEQYF.

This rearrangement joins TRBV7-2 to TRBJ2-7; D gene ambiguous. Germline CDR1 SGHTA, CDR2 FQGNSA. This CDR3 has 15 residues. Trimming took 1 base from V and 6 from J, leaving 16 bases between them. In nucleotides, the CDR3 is TGTGCCAGCAGCTTAGAAGCCGGTTCCCTAGGCGAGCAGTACTTC. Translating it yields CASSLEAGSLGEQYF.

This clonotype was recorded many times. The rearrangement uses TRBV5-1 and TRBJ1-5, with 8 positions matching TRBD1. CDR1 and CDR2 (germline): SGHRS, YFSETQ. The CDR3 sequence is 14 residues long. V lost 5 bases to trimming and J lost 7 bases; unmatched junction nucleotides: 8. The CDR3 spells CASRNGTGGQPQHF. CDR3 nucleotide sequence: TGCGCCAGCAGAAATGGGACAGGAGGACAGCCCCAGCATTTT.

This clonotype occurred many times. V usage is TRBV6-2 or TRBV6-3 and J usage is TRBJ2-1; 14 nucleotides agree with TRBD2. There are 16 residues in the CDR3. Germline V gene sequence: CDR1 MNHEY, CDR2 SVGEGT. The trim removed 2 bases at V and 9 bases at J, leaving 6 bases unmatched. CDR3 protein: CASSYGLAGGSGEQFF. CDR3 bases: TGTGCCAGCAGTTACGGACTAGCGGGAGGTTCGGGTGAGCAGTTCTTC.

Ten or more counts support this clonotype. CDR3 protein: CASSQDDALGDYEQFF. The CDR3 nucleotides are TGCGCCAGCAGCCAAGATGATGCACTCGGGGACTACGAGCAGTTCTTC. The V gene is TRBV4-3, the J gene TRBJ2-1; 7 nucleotides align to TRBD2. The CDR3 runs to 16 residues. J gave up 10 bases and V 0 bases, and 12 bases lay outside the gene matches. The germline CDR1 and CDR2 sequences are LGHNA and YSLEER.

The CDR3 loop is CSTTLAGANNEQFF. CDR3 nucleotide sequence: TGCAGTACTACACTAGCGGGAGCGAACAATGAGCAGTTCTTC. The chain is built from TRBV20-1 and TRBJ2-1, with TRBD2 identical over 11 bases. CDR1 is DFQATT, CDR2 SNEGSKA, per germline (reference sequence). The CDR3 loop spans 14 amino acids. The V and J ends lost 8 bases and 5 bases, in that order; junction bases with no gene match: 8.

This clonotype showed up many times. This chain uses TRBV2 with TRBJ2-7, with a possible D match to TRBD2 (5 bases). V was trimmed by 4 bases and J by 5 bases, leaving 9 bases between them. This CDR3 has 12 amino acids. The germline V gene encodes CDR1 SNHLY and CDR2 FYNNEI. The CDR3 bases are TGTGCCAGCAGTGGGGCTAGCCACGAGCAGTACTTC. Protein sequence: CASSGASHEQYF.

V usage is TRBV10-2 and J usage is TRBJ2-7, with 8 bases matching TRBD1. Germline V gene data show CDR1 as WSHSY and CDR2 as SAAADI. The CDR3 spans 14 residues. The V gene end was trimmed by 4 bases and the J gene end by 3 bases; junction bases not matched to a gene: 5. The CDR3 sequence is CASSGQGTNYEQYF. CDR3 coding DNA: TGCGCCAGCAGTGGACAGGGGACCAACTACGAGCAGTACTTC.

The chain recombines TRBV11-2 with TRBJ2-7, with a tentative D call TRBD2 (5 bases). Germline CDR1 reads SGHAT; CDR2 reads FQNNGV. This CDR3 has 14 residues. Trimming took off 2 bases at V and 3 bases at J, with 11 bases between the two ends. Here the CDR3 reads CASSLSGNLYEQYF. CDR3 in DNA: TGTGCCAGCAGCTTATCCGGGAACCTCTACGAGCAGTACTTC.

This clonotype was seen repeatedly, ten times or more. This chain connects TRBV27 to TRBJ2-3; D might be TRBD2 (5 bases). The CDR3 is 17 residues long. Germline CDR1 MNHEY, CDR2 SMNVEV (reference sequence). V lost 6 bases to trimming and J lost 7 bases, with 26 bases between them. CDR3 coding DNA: TGTGCCAGCAGCCCGAGCGGACCCCCGACCTTGTTGCATACGCAGTATTTT. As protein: CASSPSGPPTLLHTQYF.

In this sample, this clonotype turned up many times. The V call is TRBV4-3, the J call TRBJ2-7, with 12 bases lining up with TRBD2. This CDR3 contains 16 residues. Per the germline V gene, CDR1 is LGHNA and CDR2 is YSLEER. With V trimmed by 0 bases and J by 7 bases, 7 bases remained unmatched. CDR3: CASSQEAPTSGGEQYF. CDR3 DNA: TGCGCCAGCAGCCAAGAAGCCCCGACTAGCGGGGGTGAGCAGTACTTC.

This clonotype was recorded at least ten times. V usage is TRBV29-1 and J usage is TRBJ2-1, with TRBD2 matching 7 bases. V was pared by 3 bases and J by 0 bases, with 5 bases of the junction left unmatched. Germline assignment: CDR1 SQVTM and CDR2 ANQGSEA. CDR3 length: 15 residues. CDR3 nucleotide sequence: TGCAGCGTTGAGGGCAGGGAGGGCTCCTACAATGAGCAGTTCTTC. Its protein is CSVEGREGSYNEQFF.

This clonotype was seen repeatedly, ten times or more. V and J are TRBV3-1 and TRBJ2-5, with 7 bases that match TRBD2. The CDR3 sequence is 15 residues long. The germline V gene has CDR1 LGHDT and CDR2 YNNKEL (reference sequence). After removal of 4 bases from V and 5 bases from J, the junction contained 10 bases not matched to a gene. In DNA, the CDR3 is TGTGCCAGCAGCCCGCCAGGGAGCGGGATTGAGACCCAGTACTTC. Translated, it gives CASSPPGSGIETQYF.

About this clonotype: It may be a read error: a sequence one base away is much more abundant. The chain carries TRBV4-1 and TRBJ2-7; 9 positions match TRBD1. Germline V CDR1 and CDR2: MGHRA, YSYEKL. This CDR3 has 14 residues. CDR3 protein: CTSSQVGQGYEQYF. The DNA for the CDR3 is TGCACCAGCAGCCAAGTGGGACAGGGCTACGAGCAGTACTTC.

The DNA for the CDR3 is TGTGCCAGCAGCCCCCCCCCGGCGTACACTGAAGCTTTCTTT. This translates into CASSPPPAYTEAFF. V is TRBV7-8 and J is TRBJ1-1; D remains ambiguous. This CDR3 contains 14 residues. Trimming pared 5 bases from V and 3 bases from J, leaving 13 bases between. Germline CDR1 is SGHVS and CDR2 is FQNEAQ.

DNA of the CDR3: TGTGCCAGCAGCTTAGTCCCTAGCGGGGGCCCCCTATCCACAGATACGCAGTATTTT. It translates to CASSLVPSGGPLSTDTQYF. The chain is built from TRBV11-2 and TRBJ2-3; 10 nucleotides match TRBD2. Germline CDR1 SGHAT, CDR2 FQNNGV. With V trimmed by 1 base and J by 2 bases, 12 bases remained unmatched. This CDR3 is built from 19 residues.

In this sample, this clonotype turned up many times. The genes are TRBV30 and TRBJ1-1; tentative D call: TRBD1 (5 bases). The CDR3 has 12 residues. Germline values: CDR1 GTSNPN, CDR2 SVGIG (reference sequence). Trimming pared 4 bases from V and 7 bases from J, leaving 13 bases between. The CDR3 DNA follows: TGTGCCTGGAACAAGATGACAGTTGAAGCTTTCTTT. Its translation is CAWNKMTVEAFF.

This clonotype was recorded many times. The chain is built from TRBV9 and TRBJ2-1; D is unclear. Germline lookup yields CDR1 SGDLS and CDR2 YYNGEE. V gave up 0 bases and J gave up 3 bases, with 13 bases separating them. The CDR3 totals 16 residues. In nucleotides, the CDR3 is TGTGCCAGCAGCGTAGCCTCGACGGCCGGCTACAATGAGCAGTTCTTC. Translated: CASSVASTAGYNEQFF.

The CDR3 DNA follows: TGTGCCAGCTCACCTGAGACAGGACAAGCTTTCTTT. This gives the protein CASSPETGQAFF. V and J are TRBV18 and TRBJ1-1; D possibly corresponds to TRBD1 (6 bases). The V and J ends lost 3 bases and 9 bases respectively, with 11 bases between them. The CDR3 consists of 12 residues. CDR1 is KGHSH, CDR2 LQKENI, per germline.

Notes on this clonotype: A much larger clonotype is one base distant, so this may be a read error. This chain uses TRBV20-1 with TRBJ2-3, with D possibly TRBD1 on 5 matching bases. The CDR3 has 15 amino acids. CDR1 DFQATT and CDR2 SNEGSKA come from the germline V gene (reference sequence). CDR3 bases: TGCAGTGCTGAGACAGTACTGGACCGCACAGATACGCGGTATTTT. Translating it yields CSAETVLDRTDTRYF.

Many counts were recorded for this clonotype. The chain's CDR3 is CASSGQSANQPQHF. The CDR3 region has the DNA TGTGCCAGCAGTGGACAGAGCGCGAATCAGCCCCAGCATTTT. The chain links TRBV6-2 or TRBV6-3 to TRBJ1-5; the D gene is possibly TRBD1 (6 bases). CDR3 size: 14 residues. CDR1 is MNHEY, CDR2 SVGEGT, per germline. Trimming stripped 5 bases from V and 4 bases from J, with 12 bases between.

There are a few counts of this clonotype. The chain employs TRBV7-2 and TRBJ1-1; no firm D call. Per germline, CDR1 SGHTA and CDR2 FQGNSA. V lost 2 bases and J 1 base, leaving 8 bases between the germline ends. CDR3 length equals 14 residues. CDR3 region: CASSLNKGNTEAFF. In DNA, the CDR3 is TGTGCCAGCAGCTTAAATAAGGGGAACACTGAAGCTTTCTTT.

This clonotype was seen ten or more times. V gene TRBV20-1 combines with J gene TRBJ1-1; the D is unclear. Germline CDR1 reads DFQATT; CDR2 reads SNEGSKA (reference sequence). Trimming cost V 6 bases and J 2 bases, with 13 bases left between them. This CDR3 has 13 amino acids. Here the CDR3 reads CSARKEPNTEAFF. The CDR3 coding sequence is TGCAGTGCCAGGAAAGAACCTAACACTGAAGCTTTCTTT.

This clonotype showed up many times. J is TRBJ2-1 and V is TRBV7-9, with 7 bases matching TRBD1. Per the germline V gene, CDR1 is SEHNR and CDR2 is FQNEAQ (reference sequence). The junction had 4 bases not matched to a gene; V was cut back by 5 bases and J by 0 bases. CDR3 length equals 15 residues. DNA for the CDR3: TGTGCCAGCAGCAGTGGGACAGCCTCCTACAATGAGCAGTTCTTC. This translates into CASSSGTASYNEQFF.

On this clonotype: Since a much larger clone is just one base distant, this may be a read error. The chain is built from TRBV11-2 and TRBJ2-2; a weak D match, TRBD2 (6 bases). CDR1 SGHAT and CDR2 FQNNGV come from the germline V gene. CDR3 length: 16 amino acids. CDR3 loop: CVSSLGMAGLAGELFF. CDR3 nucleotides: TGTGTCAGCAGCTTAGGAATGGCGGGATTGGCCGGGGAGCTGTTTTTT.

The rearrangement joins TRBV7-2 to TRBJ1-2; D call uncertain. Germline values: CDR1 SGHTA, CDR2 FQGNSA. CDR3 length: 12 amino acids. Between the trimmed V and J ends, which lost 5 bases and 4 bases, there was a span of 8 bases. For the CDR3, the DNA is TGTGCCAGCAGCCCGGAAGCCTATGGCTACACCTTC. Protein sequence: CASSPEAYGYTF.

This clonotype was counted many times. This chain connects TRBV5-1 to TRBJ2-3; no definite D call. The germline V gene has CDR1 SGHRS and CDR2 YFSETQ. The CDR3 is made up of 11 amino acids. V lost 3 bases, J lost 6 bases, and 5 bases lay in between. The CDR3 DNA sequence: TGCGCCAGCAGCTCGGCGGATACGCAGTATTTT. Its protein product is CASSSADTQYF.

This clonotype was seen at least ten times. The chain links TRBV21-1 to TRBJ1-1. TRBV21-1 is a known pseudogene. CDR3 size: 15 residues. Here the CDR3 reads CASSKEEGMNTEAFF. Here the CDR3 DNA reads TGTGCCAGCAGCAAAGAGGAGGGGATGAACACTGAAGCTTTCTTT.

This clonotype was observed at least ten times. The CDR3 sequence: CASSLDQSSYNEQFF. Written as DNA, the CDR3 is TGTGCCAGCAGCTTGGATCAAAGCTCCTACAATGAGCAGTTCTTC. The chain couples TRBV5-6 to TRBJ2-1; D ambiguous. Germline CDR1 and CDR2: SGHDT and YYEEEE. Deletions cut 0 bases from V and 0 bases from J, with 7 bases between. This CDR3 spans 15 amino acids.

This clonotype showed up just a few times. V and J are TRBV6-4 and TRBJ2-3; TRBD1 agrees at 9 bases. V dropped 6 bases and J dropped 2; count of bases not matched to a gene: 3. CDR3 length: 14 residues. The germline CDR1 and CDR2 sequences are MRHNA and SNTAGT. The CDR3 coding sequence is TGTGCCAGCAGCGGGACAGGGCACACAGATACGCAGTATTTT. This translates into CASSGTGHTDTQYF.